This is a list of T cell receptor beta chains from one sample in a study of T cell repertoires in aging, cancer and after chemotherapy. TCRdb redid the calling of the multiplex PCR reads with MiXCR, one entry per CDR3 protein. Among over 3,000 distinct CDR3 sequences, under 35% were seen once, and the ten largest hold around 19%. Sequencing was done on a sample of blood. All receptors derive from a human donor with a solid tumor. The CDR3 runs from the conserved cysteine through the conserved F or W. D genes are given only for firm matches. Not all rows give a size; the values are once, few, many and, for expanded clones, a class.

d_call j_call clone_size v_call cdr3_aa cdr3_nt
TRBD1 TRBJ1-1 few TRBV7-9 CASSSSTGVMNTEAFF TGTGCCAGCAGCTCTTCGACAGGGGTCATGAACACTGAAGCTTTCTTT
TRBD1 TRBJ2-7 - TRBV5-6 CASSLVPGQGSYEQYF TGTGCCAGCAGCTTGGTCCCGGGACAGGGCTCCTACGAGCAGTACTTC
- TRBJ2-2 - TRBV6-4 CASSGHYGTGELFF TGTGCCAGCAGTGGACACTATGGCACCGGGGAGCTGTTTTTT
- TRBJ2-3 medium-sized TRBV6-5 CASTSEDTQYF TGTGCCAGCACCTCGGAGGATACGCAGTATTTT
- TRBJ1-2 - TRBV20-1 CSAVGRAYGYTF TGCAGTGCTGTCGGACGGGCCTATGGCTACACCTTC
- TRBJ1-3 few TRBV6-2/TRBV6-3 CASRRLPGTISGNTIYF TGTGCCAGCAGGCGGCTTCCAGGGACCATCTCTGGAAACACCATATATTTT
- TRBJ1-3 few TRBV18 CASSPTEVSGNTIYF TGTGCCAGCTCACCAACGGAGGTCTCTGGAAACACCATATATTTT
- TRBJ2-3 large TRBV19 CASSIRFTDTQYF TGTGCCAGTAGTATCCGGTTCACAGATACGCAGTATTTT
- TRBJ2-3 few TRBV5-4 CASSPGPDTDTQYF TGTGCCAGCAGCCCCGGACCAGACACAGATACGCAGTATTTT
- TRBJ2-7 few TRBV12-3/TRBV12-4 CASSFGSYEQYF TGTGCCAGCAGTTTTGGGAGCTACGAGCAGTACTTC
TRBD2 TRBJ2-3 medium-sized TRBV19 CASRSGGTDTQYF TGTGCCAGTAGATCGGGGGGGACAGATACGCAGTATTTT
TRBD1 TRBJ1-6 - TRBV10-2 CASSASGTGNSPLHF TGCGCCAGCAGTGCATCCGGGACAGGGAATTCACCCCTCCACTTT
TRBD2 TRBJ2-2 few TRBV5-1 CASSGYGTSETGELFF TGCGCCAGCAGCGGGTACGGGACTAGCGAAACCGGGGAGCTGTTTTTT
TRBD1 TRBJ1-1 - TRBV20-1 CSAPGTGGSEAFF TGCAGTGCGCCCGGGACAGGAGGTAGCGAAGCTTTCTTT
TRBD1 TRBJ1-2 - TRBV6-5 CASSKASGQRPAGYGYTF TGTGCCAGCAGTAAAGCGTCGGGACAGAGGCCCGCTGGCTATGGCTACACCTTC
TRBD1 TRBJ1-2 medium-sized TRBV19 CASSIATGAGYGYTF TGTGCCAGTAGTATAGCCACAGGGGCAGGCTATGGCTACACCTTC
TRBD1 TRBJ1-2 few TRBV7-2 CASSFDRGGYTF TGTGCCAGCAGCTTTGACAGGGGCGGCTACACCTTC
TRBD2 TRBJ2-1 - TRBV20-1 CSATTGLAGRSSYNEQFF TGCAGTGCAACGACGGGACTAGCGGGACGAAGCTCCTACAATGAGCAGTTCTTC
- TRBJ2-1 - TRBV20-1 CSADDGSSYNEQFF TGCAGTGCTGATGACGGTAGCTCCTACAATGAGCAGTTCTTC
TRBD1 TRBJ1-2 few TRBV27 CASSFSDRNYGYTF TGTGCCAGCAGTTTCTCGGACAGGAACTATGGCTACACCTTC
TRBD1 TRBJ2-1 - TRBV7-2 CASSLTGQGYNEQFF TGTGCCAGCAGCTTAACGGGACAGGGTTACAATGAGCAGTTCTTC
- TRBJ2-1 - TRBV20-1 CSASGGFSYNEQFF TGCAGTGCTAGCGGGGGATTCTCCTACAATGAGCAGTTCTTC
- TRBJ1-2 large TRBV29-1 CSVEDRARNDGYTF TGCAGCGTTGAAGATCGCGCCCGAAACGATGGCTACACCTTC
TRBD1 TRBJ2-7 - TRBV7-6 CASSLYGQGGYEQYF TGTGCCAGCAGCTTATACGGACAGGGTGGATACGAGCAGTACTTC
- TRBJ2-5 medium-sized TRBV12-3/TRBV12-4 CATTAAGRQETQYF TGTGCCACCACGGCAGCGGGCCGGCAAGAGACCCAGTACTTC
TRBD1 TRBJ1-1 - TRBV15 CATSLGQGGTEAFF TGTGCCACCAGCTTAGGACAGGGAGGCACTGAAGCTTTCTTT
- TRBJ1-6 medium-sized TRBV19 CASSIRTTGQKGSLHF TGTGCCAGTAGTATCCGCACTACAGGGCAGAAGGGGTCCCTCCACTTT
TRBD2 TRBJ2-1 large TRBV19 CASTKTSGSYNEQFF TGTGCCAGTACCAAGACTAGCGGCTCCTACAATGAGCAGTTCTTC
TRBD2 TRBJ2-1 - TRBV19 CASRGTSGGYNEQFF TGTGCCAGTAGGGGGACTAGCGGGGGGTACAATGAGCAGTTCTTC
TRBD2 TRBJ2-7 - TRBV5-1 CASSQGLAGGMIYEQYF TGCGCCAGCAGCCAGGGACTAGCGGGGGGGATGATCTACGAGCAGTACTTC
- TRBJ1-2 - TRBV7-2 CASSLMVTRGYTF TGTGCCAGCAGCTTGATGGTTACTCGTGGCTACACCTTC
TRBD1 TRBJ1-6 - TRBV6-5 CASSYSGTGNSPLHF TGTGCCAGCAGTTACTCTGGGACAGGGAATTCACCCCTCCACTTT
- TRBJ2-3 - TRBV27 CASSKGSGDDTQYF TGTGCCAGCAGCAAAGGATCAGGGGACGATACGCAGTATTTT
- TRBJ1-2 - TRBV7-9 CANSHLQGIDDGYTF TGTGCCAACAGCCACCTACAGGGCATCGACGATGGCTACACCTTC
- TRBJ1-1 - TRBV12-3/TRBV12-4 CASSSLAAGVATEAFF TGTGCCAGCAGTTCCCTTGCGGCGGGGGTAGCCACTGAAGCTTTCTTT
TRBD1 TRBJ1-5 medium-sized TRBV12-3/TRBV12-4 CASRAGQGKRQPQHF TGTGCCAGCAGGGCGGGACAGGGTAAGCGTCAGCCCCAGCATTTT
- TRBJ1-5 - TRBV12-3/TRBV12-4 CASSLRGIGNQPQHF TGTGCCAGCAGTTTACGCGGAATAGGCAATCAGCCCCAGCATTTT
TRBD1 TRBJ2-5 few TRBV18 CASSRGQTEETQYF TGTGCCAGCTCACGGGGACAGACAGAAGAGACCCAGTACTTC
TRBD2 TRBJ2-5 - TRBV12-3/TRBV12-4 CASSSGVREGETQYF TGTGCCAGCAGTTCCGGCGTCAGGGAGGGGGAGACCCAGTACTTC
TRBD2 TRBJ2-1 - TRBV11-1 CASSLLRGARNEQFF TGTGCCAGCAGCTTACTGCGGGGGGCAAGGAATGAGCAGTTCTTC
TRBD1 TRBJ2-3 few TRBV15 CATSRDGGRRGQDTQYF TGTGCCACCAGCAGAGATGGGGGTCGCAGGGGGCAAGATACGCAGTATTTT
- TRBJ2-7 medium-sized TRBV6-6 CASTAVSYEQYF TGTGCGAGCACGGCAGTCTCCTACGAGCAGTACTTC
TRBD1 TRBJ1-5 - TRBV20-1 CSAEDRAGQPQHF TGCAGTGCTGAGGACAGGGCAGGCCAGCCCCAGCATTTT
TRBD1 TRBJ1-6 medium-sized TRBV6-5 CASGWDRGNSPLHF TGTGCCAGCGGCTGGGACAGGGGAAATTCACCCCTCCACTTT
- TRBJ2-1 - TRBV10-3 CAISDPNNEQFF TGTGCCATCAGTGATCCGAACAATGAGCAGTTCTTC